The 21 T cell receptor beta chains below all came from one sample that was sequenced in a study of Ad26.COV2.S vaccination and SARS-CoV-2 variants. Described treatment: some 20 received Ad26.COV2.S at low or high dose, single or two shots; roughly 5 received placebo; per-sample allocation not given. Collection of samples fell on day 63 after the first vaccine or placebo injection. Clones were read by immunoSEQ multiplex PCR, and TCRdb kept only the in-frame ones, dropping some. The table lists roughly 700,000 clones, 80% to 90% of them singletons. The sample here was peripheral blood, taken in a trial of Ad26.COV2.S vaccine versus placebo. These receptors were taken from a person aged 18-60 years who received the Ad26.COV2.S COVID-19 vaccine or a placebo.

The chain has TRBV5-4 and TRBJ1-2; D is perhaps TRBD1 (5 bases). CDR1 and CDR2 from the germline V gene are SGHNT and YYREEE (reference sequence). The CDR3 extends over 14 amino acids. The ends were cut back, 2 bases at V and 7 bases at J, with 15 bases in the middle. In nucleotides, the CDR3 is TGTGCCAGCAGCTTATCTGGGGGAATCGGTGGCTACACCTTC. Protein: CASSLSGGIGGYTF.

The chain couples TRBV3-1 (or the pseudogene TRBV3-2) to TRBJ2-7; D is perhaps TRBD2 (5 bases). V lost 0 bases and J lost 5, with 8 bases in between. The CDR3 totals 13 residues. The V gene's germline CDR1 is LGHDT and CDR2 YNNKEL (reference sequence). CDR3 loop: CASSQEGAHEQYF. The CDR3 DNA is TGTGCCAGCAGCCAAGAGGGAGCCCACGAGCAGTACTTC.

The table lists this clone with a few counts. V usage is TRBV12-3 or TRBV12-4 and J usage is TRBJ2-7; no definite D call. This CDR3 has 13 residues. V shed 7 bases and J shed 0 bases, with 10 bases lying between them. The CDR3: CASTMGGSYEQYF. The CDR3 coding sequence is TGTGCCAGCACCATGGGCGGCTCCTACGAGCAGTACTTC.

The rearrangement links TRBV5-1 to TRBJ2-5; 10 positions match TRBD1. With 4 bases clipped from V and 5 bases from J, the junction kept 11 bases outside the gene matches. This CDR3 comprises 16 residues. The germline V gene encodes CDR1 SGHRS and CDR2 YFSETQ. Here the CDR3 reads CASSVPGQGMGETQYF. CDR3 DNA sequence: TGCGCCAGCAGCGTACCGGGACAGGGGATGGGGGAGACCCAGTACTTC.

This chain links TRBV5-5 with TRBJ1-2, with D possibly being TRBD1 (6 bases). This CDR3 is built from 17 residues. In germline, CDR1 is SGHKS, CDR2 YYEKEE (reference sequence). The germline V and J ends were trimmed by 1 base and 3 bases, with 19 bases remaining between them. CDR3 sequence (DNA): TGTGCCAGCAGCTTGAGGCCCGGGACATTTGTAGACTATGGCTACACCTTC. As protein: CASSLRPGTFVDYGYTF. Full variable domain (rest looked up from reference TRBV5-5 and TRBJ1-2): DAGVTQSPTHLIKTRGQQVTLRCSPISGHKSVSWYQQVLGQGPQFIFQYYEKEERGRGNFPDRFSARQFPNYSSELNVNALLLGDSALYLCASSLRPGTFVDYGYTFGSGTRLTVV.

DNA for the CDR3: TGTGCCAGCAGACCAAGACACACCGGGGAGCTGTTTTTT. It yields the protein CASRPRHTGELFF. V usage is TRBV12-3 or TRBV12-4 and J usage is TRBJ2-2; D uncertain. This CDR3 spans 13 amino acids. Trimming pared 6 bases from V and 3 bases from J, leaving 8 bases between.

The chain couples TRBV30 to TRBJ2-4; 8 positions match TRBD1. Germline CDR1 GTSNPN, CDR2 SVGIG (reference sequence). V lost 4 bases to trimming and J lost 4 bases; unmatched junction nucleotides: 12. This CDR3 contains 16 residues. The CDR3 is CAWNPKLGTGKNIQYF. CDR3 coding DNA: TGTGCCTGGAACCCCAAACTGGGGACAGGAAAAAACATTCAGTACTTC.

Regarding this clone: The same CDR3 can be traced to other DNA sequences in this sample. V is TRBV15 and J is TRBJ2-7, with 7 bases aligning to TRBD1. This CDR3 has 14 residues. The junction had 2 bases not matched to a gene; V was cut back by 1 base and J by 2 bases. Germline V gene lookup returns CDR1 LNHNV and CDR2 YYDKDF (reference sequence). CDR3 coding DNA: TGTGCCACCAGCAGAGGAGGGGGCCCCTACGAGCAGTACTTC. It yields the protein CATSRGGGPYEQYF.

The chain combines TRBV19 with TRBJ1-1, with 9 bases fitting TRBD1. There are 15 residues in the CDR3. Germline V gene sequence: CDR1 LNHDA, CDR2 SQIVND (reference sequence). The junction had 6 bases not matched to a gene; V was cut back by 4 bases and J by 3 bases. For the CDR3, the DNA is TGTGCCAGTAGTAGGGGGACAGGGCAGGACACTGAAGCTTTCTTT. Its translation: CASSRGTGQDTEAFF.

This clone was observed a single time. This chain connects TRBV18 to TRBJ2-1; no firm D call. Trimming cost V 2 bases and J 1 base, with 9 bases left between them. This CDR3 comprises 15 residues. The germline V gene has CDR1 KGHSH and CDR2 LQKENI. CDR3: CASSPDGGSYNEQFF. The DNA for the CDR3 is TGTGCCAGCTCACCAGACGGCGGATCCTACAATGAGCAGTTCTTC.

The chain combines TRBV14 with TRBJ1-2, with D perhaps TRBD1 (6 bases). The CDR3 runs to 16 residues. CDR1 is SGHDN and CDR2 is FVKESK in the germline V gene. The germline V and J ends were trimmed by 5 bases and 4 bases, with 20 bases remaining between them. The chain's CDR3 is CASSGGGGGRSYGYTF. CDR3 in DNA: TGTGCCAGCAGCGGTGGAGGTGGGGGGCGAAGCTATGGCTACACCTTC. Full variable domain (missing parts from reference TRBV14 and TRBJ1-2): EAGVTQFPSHSVIEKGQTVTLRCDPISGHDNLYWYRRVMGKEIKFLLHFVKESKQDESGMPNNRFLAERTGGTYSTLKVQPAELEDSGVYFCASSGGGGGRSYGYTFGSGTRLTVV.

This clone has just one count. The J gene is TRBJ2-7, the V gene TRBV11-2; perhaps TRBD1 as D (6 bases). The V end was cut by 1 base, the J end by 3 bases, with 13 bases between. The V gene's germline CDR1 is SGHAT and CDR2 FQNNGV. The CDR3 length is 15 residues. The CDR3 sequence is CASSLGAGVYYEQYF. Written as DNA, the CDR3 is TGTGCCAGCAGCTTAGGAGCAGGGGTTTACTACGAGCAGTACTTC.

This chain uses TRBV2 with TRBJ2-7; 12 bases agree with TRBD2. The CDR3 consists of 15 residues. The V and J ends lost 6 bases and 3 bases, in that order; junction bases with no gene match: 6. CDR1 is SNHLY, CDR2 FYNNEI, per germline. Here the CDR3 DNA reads TGTGCCAGCAGCCTTCGACTAGCGGGAGACTACGAGCAGTACTTC. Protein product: CASSLRLAGDYEQYF.

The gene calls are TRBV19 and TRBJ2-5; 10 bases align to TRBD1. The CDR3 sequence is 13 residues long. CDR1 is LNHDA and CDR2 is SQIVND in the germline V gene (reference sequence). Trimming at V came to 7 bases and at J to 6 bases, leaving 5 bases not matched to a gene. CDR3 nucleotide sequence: TGTGCCAGTACCGGGACAGGGGCACAGACCCAGTACTTC. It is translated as CASTGTGAQTQYF. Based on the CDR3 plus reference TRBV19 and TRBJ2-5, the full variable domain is DGGITQSPKYLFRKEGQNVTLSCEQNLNHDAMYWYRQDPGQGLRLIYYSQIVNDFQKGDIAEGYSVSREKKESFPLTVTSAQKNPTAFYLCASTGTGAQTQYFGPGTRLLVL.

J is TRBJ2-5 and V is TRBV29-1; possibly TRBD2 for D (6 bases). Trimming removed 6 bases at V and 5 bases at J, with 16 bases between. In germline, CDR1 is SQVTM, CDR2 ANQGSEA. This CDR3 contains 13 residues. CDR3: CSVGSGSWETQYF. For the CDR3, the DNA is TGCAGCGTGGGAAGCGGGTCCTGGGAGACCCAGTACTTC.

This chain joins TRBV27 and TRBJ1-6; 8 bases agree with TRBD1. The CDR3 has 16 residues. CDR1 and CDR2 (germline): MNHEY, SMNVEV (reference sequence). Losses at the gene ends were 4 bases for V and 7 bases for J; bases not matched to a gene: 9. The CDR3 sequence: CASSYTGGAWNSPLHF. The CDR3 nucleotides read TGTGCCAGCAGTTACACAGGGGGTGCGTGGAATTCACCCCTCCACTTT.

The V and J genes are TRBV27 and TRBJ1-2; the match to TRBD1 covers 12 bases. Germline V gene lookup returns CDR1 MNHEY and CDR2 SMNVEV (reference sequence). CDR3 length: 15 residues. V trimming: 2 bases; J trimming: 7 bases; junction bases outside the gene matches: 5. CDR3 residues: CASSLVGTGGFGYTF. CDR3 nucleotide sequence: TGTGCCAGCAGTTTAGTCGGGACAGGGGGCTTTGGCTACACCTTC.

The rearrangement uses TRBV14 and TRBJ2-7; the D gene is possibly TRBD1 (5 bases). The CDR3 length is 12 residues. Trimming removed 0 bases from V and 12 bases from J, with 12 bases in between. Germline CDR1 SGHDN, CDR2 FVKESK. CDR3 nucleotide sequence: TGTGCCAGCAGCCAAGATTGGCACAGGCCGTACTTC. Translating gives CASSQDWHRPYF.

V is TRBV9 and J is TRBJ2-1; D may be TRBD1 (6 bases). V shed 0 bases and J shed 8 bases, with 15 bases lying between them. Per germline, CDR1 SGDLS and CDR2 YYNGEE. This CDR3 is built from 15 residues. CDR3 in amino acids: CASSVGGGFRDEQFF. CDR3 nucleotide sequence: TGTGCCAGCAGCGTAGGAGGGGGTTTTAGGGATGAGCAGTTCTTC. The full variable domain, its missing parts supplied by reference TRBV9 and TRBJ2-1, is DSGVTQTPKHLITATGQRVTLRCSPRSGDLSVYWYQQSLDQGLQFLIQYYNGEERAKGNILERFSAQQFPDLHSELNLSSLELGDSALYFCASSVGGGFRDEQFFGPGTRLTVL.

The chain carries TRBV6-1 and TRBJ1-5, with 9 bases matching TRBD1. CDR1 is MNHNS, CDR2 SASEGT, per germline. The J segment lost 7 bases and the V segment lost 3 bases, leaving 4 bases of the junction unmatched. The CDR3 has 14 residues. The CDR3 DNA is TGTGCCAGCAGTGAGGGACAGGGAGGCCAGCCCCAGCATTTT. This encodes CASSEGQGGQPQHF.

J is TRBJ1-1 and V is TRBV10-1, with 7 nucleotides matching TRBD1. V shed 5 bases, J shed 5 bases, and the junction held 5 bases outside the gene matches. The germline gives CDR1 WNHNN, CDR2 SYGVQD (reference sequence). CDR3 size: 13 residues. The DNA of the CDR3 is TGCGCCAGCAGTCAAGACAGGGTAACTGAAGCTTTCTTT. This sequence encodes CASSQDRVTEAFF.